Following are 21 T cell receptor beta chains from one sample sequenced in a study of blood T cell repertoires in COVID-19. Libraries were prepared by immunoSEQ multiplex PCR; TCRdb keeps only in-frame clonotypes and omits some of them. This table has 250,000 to 350,000 clones, approximately 86% appearing once. The specimen sequenced was peripheral blood. These receptors came from a man aged 18-30 years with active or convalescent COVID-19.

In the case of this clone: Additional DNA sequences in this sample encode the identical CDR3. The rearrangement joins TRBV5-1 to TRBJ2-1, with TRBD2 identical over 8 bases. The CDR3 has 15 residues. Germline-derived CDR1 and CDR2 are SGHRS and YFSETQ. Unmatched junction bases numbered 4, after V lost 1 base and J lost 4 bases. CDR3 residues: CASSLTSGGYNEQFF. The CDR3 region has the DNA TGCGCCAGCAGCTTGACTAGCGGCGGATACAATGAGCAGTTCTTC.

This chain links TRBV4-1 with TRBJ1-1; TRBD1 matches 9 bases. Germline CDR1 is MGHRA and CDR2 is YSYEKL. The CDR3 totals 15 residues. The J segment lost 4 bases and the V segment lost 6 bases, leaving 9 bases of the junction unmatched. The CDR3 is CASSTDRGVSTEAFF. CDR3 bases: TGCGCCAGCAGTACCGACAGGGGGGTGAGCACTGAAGCTTTCTTT.

This clone was counted only a few times. J is TRBJ1-4 and V is TRBV3-1 (or the pseudogene TRBV3-2); 8 bases are shared with TRBD1. CDR3 length: 14 amino acids. V shed 5 bases, J shed 7 bases, and the junction held 6 bases outside the gene matches. Germline V gene lookup returns CDR1 LGHDT and CDR2 YNNKEL (reference sequence). CDR3: CASSLQGDGEKLFF. The CDR3 DNA is TGTGCCAGCAGCTTACAGGGGGACGGTGAAAAACTGTTTTTT.

J is TRBJ1-1 and V is TRBV11-3, with D tentatively TRBD1 (6 bases). The CDR3 has 13 amino acids. V dropped 4 bases and J dropped 5 bases, with 11 bases sitting between them. Germline V gene data show CDR1 as SGHNT and CDR2 as YENEEA. The CDR3 nucleotides are TGTGCCAGCAGCTCTACAGGGTATACTGAAGCTTTCTTT. This translates into CASSSTGYTEAFF.

This clone has a handful of counts. The rearrangement uses TRBV5-8 and TRBJ2-7; D unresolved. This CDR3 has 11 amino acids. Trimming shortened V by 0 bases and J by 4 bases, and 2 bases separated the two germline ends. Looked up from germline, CDR1 is SGHTS and CDR2 is YDEGEE. This chain's CDR3 is CASSLAYEQYF. The CDR3 bases are TGTGCCAGCAGCTTGGCTTACGAGCAGTACTTC.

The chain links TRBV5-1 to TRBJ2-2; 7 bases agree with TRBD2. Losses at the gene ends were 1 base for V and 4 bases for J; bases not matched to a gene: 4. The V gene's germline CDR1 is SGHRS and CDR2 YFSETQ. This CDR3 region has 15 residues. The CDR3 DNA reads as TGCGCCAGCAGCTTGACGACTAGCAGCACCGGGGAGCTGTTTTTT. Its translation: CASSLTTSSTGELFF.

V and J are TRBV9 and TRBJ2-1, with 9 bases that match TRBD2. Germline-derived CDR1 and CDR2 are SGDLS and YYNGEE. After removal of 0 bases from V and 9 bases from J, the junction contained 13 bases not matched to a gene. This CDR3 is 17 amino acids long. The CDR3 nucleotides are TGTGCCAGCAGCGTAGATATTGGGGTAGCGGGAGTAGGTGAGCAGTTCTTC. Its translation: CASSVDIGVAGVGEQFF.

The CDR3 loop is CASSAGLAGLISTGELFF. CDR3 nucleotide sequence: TGCGCCAGCAGCGCGGGACTAGCGGGACTAATTTCAACCGGGGAGCTGTTTTTT. The chain joins TRBV5-1 to TRBJ2-2; TRBD2 aligns across 13 bases. The germline V gene has CDR1 SGHRS and CDR2 YFSETQ. The CDR3 spans 18 residues. V shed 4 bases and J 5 bases; nucleotides not matched to a gene: 11.

This clone has just one count. The V and J genes are TRBV3-1 (or the pseudogene TRBV3-2) and TRBJ1-3, with D unclear. Per germline, CDR1 LGHDT and CDR2 YNNKEL (reference sequence). Trimming left V 1 base short and J 6 bases short, with 7 bases between. The CDR3 spans 13 residues. CDR3 sequence reads: CASSQAPENTIYF. CDR3 in DNA: TGTGCCAGCAGCCAAGCTCCAGAAAACACCATATATTTT.

V is TRBV18 and J is TRBJ2-5; TRBD1 is a possible D gene (6 bases). Germline values: CDR1 KGHSH, CDR2 LQKENI. The V end was cut by 0 bases, the J end by 4 bases, with 9 bases between. The CDR3 consists of 14 residues. The CDR3 nucleotides are TGTGCCAGCTCACCACCGGGGGCCAGAGAGACCCAGTACTTC. Its translation is CASSPPGARETQYF.

The gene calls are TRBV5-8 and TRBJ2-1; TRBD1 agrees at 11 bases. Trimming cost V 1 base and J 6 bases; bases outside gene matches: 3. Germline V gives CDR1 SGHTS, CDR2 YDEGEE. This CDR3 contains 15 residues. CDR3 in DNA: TGTGCCAGCAGCTTGTGGACAGGGGGCTTCAATGAGCAGTTCTTC. This encodes CASSLWTGGFNEQFF. The entire variable domain, with the rest obtained from reference TRBV5-8 and TRBJ2-1, is as follows: EAGVTQSPTHLIKTRGQQATLRCSPISGHTSVYWYQQALGLGLQFLLWYDEGEERNRGNFPPRFSGRQFPNYSSELNVNALELEDSALYLCASSLWTGGFNEQFFGPGTRLTVL.

The CDR3 sequence: CASSAPGQVRTGELFF. Written as DNA, the CDR3 is TGTGCCAGCAGCGCCCCGGGACAGGTTAGAACCGGGGAGCTGTTTTTT. This chain connects TRBV9 to TRBJ2-2; 8 bases are a match to TRBD1. The junction had 9 bases not matched to a gene; V was cut back by 3 bases and J by 5 bases. Looked up from germline, CDR1 is SGDLS and CDR2 is YYNGEE. The CDR3 sequence is 16 residues long.

The chain carries TRBV19 and TRBJ2-7, with 8 bases matching TRBD2. The V and J ends lost 1 base and 2 bases, in that order; junction bases with no gene match: 4. CDR3 length equals 15 residues. CDR1 LNHDA and CDR2 SQIVND come from the germline V gene (reference sequence). The DNA of the CDR3 is TGTGCCAGTAGTATAGGAGGCGGGGGGACCTACGAGCAGTACTTC. Its protein is CASSIGGGGTYEQYF.

The chain employs TRBV9 and TRBJ2-7; a weak D match, TRBD2 (5 bases). The CDR3 consists of 15 residues. The germline V gene has CDR1 SGDLS and CDR2 YYNGEE. V lost 2 bases, J lost 3 bases, and 15 bases lay in between. The CDR3 DNA reads as TGTGCCAGCAGCGTCACACCCGCAGAGGGCTACGAGCAGTACTTC. Its protein product is CASSVTPAEGYEQYF.

The chain has TRBV9 and TRBJ1-4, with 7 positions matching TRBD1. The germline gives CDR1 SGDLS, CDR2 YYNGEE. Germline trimming cut 3 bases from V and 6 bases from J; bases unmatched to any gene: 5. The CDR3 extends over 14 amino acids. CDR3 nucleotides: TGTGCCAGCAGCGAGACAGGGCGGGATGAAAAACTGTTTTTT. Translation: CASSETGRDEKLFF.

V gene TRBV5-3 combines with J gene TRBJ2-7, with TRBD1 as a possible D gene (5 bases). TRBV5-3 falls under the ORF class, with uncertain function. V lost 4 bases and J lost 10, with 12 bases in between. The CDR3 extends over 11 amino acids. The CDR3 coding sequence is TGTGCCAGAAGCGGGTCAGGGAAACAGTACTTC. It translates to CARSGSGKQYF.

The rearrangement uses TRBV6-2 or TRBV6-3 and TRBJ1-5, with D uncertain. Germline values: CDR1 MNHEY, CDR2 SVGEGT. This CDR3 spans 12 amino acids. V lost 4 bases to trimming and J lost 5 bases, with 6 bases between them. This CDR3 is CASSSPDQPQHF. CDR3 coding DNA: TGTGCCAGCAGTTCGCCAGATCAGCCCCAGCATTTT.

This sequence joins TRBV11-2 and TRBJ2-7; D possibly corresponds to TRBD2 (7 bases). Trimming removed 6 bases at V and 3 bases at J, with 12 bases between. Germline CDR1 is SGHAT and CDR2 is FQNNGV. The CDR3 is made up of 13 amino acids. As DNA, the CDR3 is TGTGCCAGCAGAAACGGGGGGCGCTACGAGCAGTACTTC. This codes for CASRNGGRYEQYF.

This clone came up once. This sequence joins TRBV29-1 and TRBJ1-2; D gene unclear. V shed 4 bases and J shed 1 base, with 7 bases lying between them. The CDR3 consists of 12 residues. Germline-derived CDR1 and CDR2 are SQVTM and ANQGSEA. CDR3 sequence: CSVVGDNYGYTF. The CDR3 DNA sequence: TGCAGCGTTGTTGGAGATAACTATGGCTACACCTTC.

The chain links TRBV15 to TRBJ1-2; 7 bases align to TRBD1. CDR1 and CDR2 (germline): LNHNV, YYDKDF (reference sequence). The CDR3 length is 14 residues. The V segment lost 7 bases and the J segment 0 bases; nucleotides outside the gene matches: 5. This chain's CDR3 is CATNPGQTNYGYTF. Here the CDR3 DNA reads TGTGCCACCAACCCGGGACAGACTAACTATGGCTACACCTTC.

The chain links TRBV7-8 to TRBJ1-1, with 7 positions matching TRBD1. Germline trimming cut 2 bases from V and 0 bases from J; bases unmatched to any gene: 3. The CDR3 extends over 15 amino acids. Germline assignment: CDR1 SGHVS and CDR2 FQNEAQ. CDR3 amino acids: CASSLITGVNTEAFF. The CDR3 DNA sequence: TGTGCCAGCAGCTTAATCACAGGGGTGAACACTGAAGCTTTCTTT.